This T cell receptor (beta chain) came from a study of Ad26.COV2.S vaccination and SARS-CoV-2 variants. Study as a whole: The donor was enrolled in the Ad26.COV2.S arm of the COV1001 trial. Ad26.COV2.S was injected intramuscularly once or twice, 56 days apart. Study-level points and caveats: TCR breadth and depth estimates may have understated total T cell responses. Spike-specific TCR breadth ran higher among vaccine recipients than placebo recipients.

The table came from immunoSEQ multiplex PCR; TCRdb's copy has only in-frame clones and leaves some out. The sample consists of 300,000 to 350,000 clones, roughly 90% of them appearing once. As for this clone: Its target is not known.

Stated treatment: some 19 received Ad26.COV2.S at low or high dose, single or two shots; roughly 5 received placebo; per-sample allocation not given. Specimen acquisition occurred on day 63 following the initial vaccine or placebo injection. CDR3 length equals 15 residues. Unmatched junction bases numbered 4, after V lost 2 bases and J lost 8 bases. Germline CDR1 reads KGHSH; CDR2 reads LQKENI. The V gene is TRBV18, the J gene TRBJ2-1; TRBD2 aligns across 12 bases. This receptor was taken from a person aged 18-60 years who received the Ad26.COV2.S COVID-19 vaccine or a placebo. The input for sequencing was peripheral blood, taken in a trial of Ad26.COV2.S vaccine versus placebo. As DNA, the CDR3 is TGTGCCAGCTCACCAGGGACTAGCGGGTTGGATGAGCAGTTCTTC. Amino acid sequence: CASSPGTSGLDEQFF.